This paragraph covers one TCR beta chain sequence. The sample has other DNA sequences that encode this CDR3 too. This specimen comes from a study of blood T cell repertoires in COVID-19. Data came from immunoSEQ multiplex PCR; TCRdb stores just in-frame clones and leaves some out. In the table there are a few hundred thousand clones, around 90% of which are singletons. Living in about two dozen US areas, the participants were between about 18 and 100 years of age. Per germline, CDR1 MDHEN and CDR2 SYDVKM. The CDR3 is made up of 11 amino acids. V lost 6 bases and J 1 base, leaving 3 bases between the germline ends.

The chain couples TRBV28 to TRBJ1-1; no clear D. The sample consisted of PBMCs or T cells enriched from blood (not recorded which). The TCR originated in a woman in her twenties or thirties who had recovered from COVID-19. The CDR3 loop reads CASSRNTEAFF. In DNA, the CDR3 is TGTGCCAGCAGCCGGAACACTGAAGCTTTCTTT.